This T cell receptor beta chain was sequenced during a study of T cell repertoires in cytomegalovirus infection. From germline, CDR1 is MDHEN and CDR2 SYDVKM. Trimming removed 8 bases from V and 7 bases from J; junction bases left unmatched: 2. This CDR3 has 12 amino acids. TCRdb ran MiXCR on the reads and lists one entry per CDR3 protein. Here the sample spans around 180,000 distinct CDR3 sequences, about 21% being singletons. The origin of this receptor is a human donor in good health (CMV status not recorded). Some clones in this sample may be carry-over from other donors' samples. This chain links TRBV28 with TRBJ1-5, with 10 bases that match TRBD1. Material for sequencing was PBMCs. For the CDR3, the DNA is TGTGCCAGCTGGGACAGGGGACAGCCCCAGCATTTT. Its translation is CASWDRGQPQHF.